This entry concerns a single TCR beta chain. What it recognizes is unknown. The CDR3 is 16 amino acids. Germline V gene data show CDR1 as MDHEN and CDR2 as SYDVKM. V was clipped by 5 bases and J by 5 bases; unmatched bases: 14. PCR primers comprised 60 Vbeta and 13 Jbeta primers. The repertoire was sequenced with immunoSEQ multiplex PCR; TCRdb's copy has only in-frame clones and lacks some. Its table records under 200,000 clones. These data originate in a study of cytomegalovirus exposure and HLA in healthy donors. Overall study findings and caveats: Productive status was seen about 87% or about 30% of the time for most TCR beta V segments in an earlier analysis.

Unrecorded immune exposure was likely among donors, who were nominally healthy when sampled. The TCR originated in a woman between 18 and 29 years old in good health and CMV-seropositive. The V and J genes are TRBV28 and TRBJ2-7, with 8 bases identical to TRBD1. The sequenced sample was PBMCs. CDR3 in amino acids: CASSIPVGTGHDEQYF. DNA for the CDR3: TGTGCCAGCAGTATCCCTGTGGGGACAGGACACGACGAGCAGTACTTC.